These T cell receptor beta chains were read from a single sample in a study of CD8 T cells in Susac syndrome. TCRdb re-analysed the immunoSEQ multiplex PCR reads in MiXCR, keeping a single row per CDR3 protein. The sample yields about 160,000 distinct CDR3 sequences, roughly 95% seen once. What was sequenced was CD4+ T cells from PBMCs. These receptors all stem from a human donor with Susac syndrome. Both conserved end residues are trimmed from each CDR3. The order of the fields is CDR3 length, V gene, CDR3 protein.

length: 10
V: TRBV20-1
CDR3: SANPRGYGYT

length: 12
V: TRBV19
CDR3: ASSPGPKGQPQH

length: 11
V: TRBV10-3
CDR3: AIRTEQQETQY

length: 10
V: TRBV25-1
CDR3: ASNGNQETQY

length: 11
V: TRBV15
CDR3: ATSSTLRYGYT

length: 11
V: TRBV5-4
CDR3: ASSQDSPYGYT

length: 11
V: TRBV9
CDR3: ASSGGMGYEQY

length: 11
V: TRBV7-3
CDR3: ASSLSGSNEQF

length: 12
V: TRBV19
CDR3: ASSLQTGGGGYT

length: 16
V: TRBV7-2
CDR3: ASSGWYRGQSRGDTQY

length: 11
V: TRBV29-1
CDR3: TTNESPNTEAF

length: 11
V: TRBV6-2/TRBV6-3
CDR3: ASSEGGSGGYT

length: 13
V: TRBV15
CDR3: ATSREDRETYGYT

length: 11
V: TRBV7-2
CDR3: ASSLRNNQPQH

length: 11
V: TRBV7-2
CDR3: ASSYDRADGYT

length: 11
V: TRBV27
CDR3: ASSSPGGNTIY

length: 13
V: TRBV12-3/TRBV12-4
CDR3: ASTPRTPSMDEQF

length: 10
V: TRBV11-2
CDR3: ASRRAGETQY

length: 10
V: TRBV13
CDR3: ASSSGAYEQY

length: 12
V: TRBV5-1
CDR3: ASSLEASGREQF

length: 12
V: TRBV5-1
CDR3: ASSRQGGDEKLF

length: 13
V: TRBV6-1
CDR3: ASSERGASTDTQY

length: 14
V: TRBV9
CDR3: ASSVGDSPTNEKLF

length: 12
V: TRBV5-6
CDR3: ASSRGRINQPQH

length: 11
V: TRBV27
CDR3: ASSERDSAGYT

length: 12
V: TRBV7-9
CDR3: ASSGGTYTGELF

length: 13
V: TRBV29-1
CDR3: SVAAAVTTYNEQF

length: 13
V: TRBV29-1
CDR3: SVQQVPGGLNEQF

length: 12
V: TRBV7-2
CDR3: ASTLLGLNYGYT

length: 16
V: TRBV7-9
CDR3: ASSSSGVRGNSYNEQF

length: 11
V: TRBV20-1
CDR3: NATKSGGETQY

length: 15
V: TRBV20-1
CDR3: SARDPEAGGPGETQY

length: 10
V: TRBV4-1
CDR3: ASSARLDTQY

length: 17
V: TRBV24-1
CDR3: ATSPLDRLGRSGANVLT

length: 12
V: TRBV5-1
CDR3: ASSLSGTRETQY

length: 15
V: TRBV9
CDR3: ASSVEPRQGARVEQF

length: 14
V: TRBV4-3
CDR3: ASSQDVGTPAETQY

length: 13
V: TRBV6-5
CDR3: ASSLAGGIYNEQF

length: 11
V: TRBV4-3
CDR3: ASSPGHQETQY

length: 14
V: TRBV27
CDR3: ASSRWTGGSTDTQY

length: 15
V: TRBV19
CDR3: ASSMGPSGGLTDTQY

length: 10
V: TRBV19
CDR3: ASRGRTAGYT

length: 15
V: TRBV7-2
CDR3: ASSFALAGGRQETQY

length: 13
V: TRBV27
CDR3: ASSLQGVSNQPQH

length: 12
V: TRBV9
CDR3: ASSVGLAEETQY

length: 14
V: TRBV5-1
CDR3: ASSPLRGARNTEAF

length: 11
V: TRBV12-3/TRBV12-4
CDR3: ASSLTGAQPQH

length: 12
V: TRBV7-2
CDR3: ASSLTGSPGELF

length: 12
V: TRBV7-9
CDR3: ASSFGGDAYEQY

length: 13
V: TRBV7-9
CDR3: ASSSPGHKAGELF

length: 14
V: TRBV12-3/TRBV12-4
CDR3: ASTIRQGKRTGELF

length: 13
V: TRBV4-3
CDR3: ASSLSPGSNQPQH

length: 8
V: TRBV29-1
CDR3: SVESYGYT

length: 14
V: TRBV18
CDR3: ASSPFSGGPGNEQF

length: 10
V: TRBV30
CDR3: AWGQVIGKLF

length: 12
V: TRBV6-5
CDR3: ASSYWGSQETQY